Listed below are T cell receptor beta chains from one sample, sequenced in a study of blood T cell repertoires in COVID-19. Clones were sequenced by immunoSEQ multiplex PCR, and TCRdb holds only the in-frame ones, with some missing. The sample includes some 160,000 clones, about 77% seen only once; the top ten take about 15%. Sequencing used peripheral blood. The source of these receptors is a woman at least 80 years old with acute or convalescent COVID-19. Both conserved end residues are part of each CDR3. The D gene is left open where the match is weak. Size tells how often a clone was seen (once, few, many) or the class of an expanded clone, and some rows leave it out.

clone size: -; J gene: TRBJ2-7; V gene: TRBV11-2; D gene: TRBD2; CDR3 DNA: TGTGCCAGCAGCGGGGCGGGGGACTCCTCCTACGAGCAGTACTTC; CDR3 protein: CASSGAGDSSYEQYF
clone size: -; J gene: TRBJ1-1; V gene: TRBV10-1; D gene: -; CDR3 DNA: TGCGCCAGCAGTGTCAGGGTCGGAGACACTGAAGCTTTCTTT; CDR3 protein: CASSVRVGDTEAFF
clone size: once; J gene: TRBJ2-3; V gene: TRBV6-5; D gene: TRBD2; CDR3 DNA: TGTGCCAGCAGTCAGGGGACTAGCGGGGGACTGCCGCAGTATTTT; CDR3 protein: CASSQGTSGGLPQYF
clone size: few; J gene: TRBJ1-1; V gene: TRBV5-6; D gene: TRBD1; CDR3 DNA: TGTGCCAGCAGCTTAGGGACAGGGTCTCACACTGAAGCTTTCTTT; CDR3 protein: CASSLGTGSHTEAFF
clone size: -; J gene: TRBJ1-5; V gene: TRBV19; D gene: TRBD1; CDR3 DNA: TGTGCCAGTAGGACGGACAGGAAAAGCAATCAGCCCCAGCATTTT; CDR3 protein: CASRTDRKSNQPQHF
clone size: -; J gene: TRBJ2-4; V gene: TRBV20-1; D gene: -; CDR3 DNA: TGCAGTGCTAGTCGTTCGGGAGTCGGCATTCAGTACTTC; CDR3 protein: CSASRSGVGIQYF
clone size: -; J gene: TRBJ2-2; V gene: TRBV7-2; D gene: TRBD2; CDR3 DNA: TGTGCCAGCAGCTTACAAGCGGGGGGGTCGGACACCGGGGAGCTGTTTTTT; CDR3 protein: CASSLQAGGSDTGELFF
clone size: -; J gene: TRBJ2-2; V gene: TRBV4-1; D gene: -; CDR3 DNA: TGCGCCAGCAGCCACACAGGGAACACCGGGGAGCTGTTTTTT; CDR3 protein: CASSHTGNTGELFF
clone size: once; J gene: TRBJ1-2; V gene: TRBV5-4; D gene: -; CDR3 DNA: TGTGCCAGCAGCCCTGGGGGCGCCTATGGCTACACCTTC; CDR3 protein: CASSPGGAYGYTF
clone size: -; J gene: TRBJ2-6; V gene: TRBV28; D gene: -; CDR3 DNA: TGTGCCAGCAGTCAGGACAGCTCTGGGGCCAACGTCCTGACTTTC; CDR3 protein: CASSQDSSGANVLTF
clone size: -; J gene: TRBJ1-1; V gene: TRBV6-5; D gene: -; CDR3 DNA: TGTGCCAGTGCAGTCTTGAACACTGAAGCTTTCTTT; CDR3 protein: CASAVLNTEAFF
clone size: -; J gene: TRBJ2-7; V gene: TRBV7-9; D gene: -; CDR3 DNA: TGTGCCAGCAGCCCAGAGGAGGGCTCTTACGAGCAGTACTTC; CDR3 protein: CASSPEEGSYEQYF
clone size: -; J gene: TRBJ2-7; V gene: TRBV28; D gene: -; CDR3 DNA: TGTGCCAGCAGTCTAGGATCGTACGAGCAGTACTTC; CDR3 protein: CASSLGSYEQYF
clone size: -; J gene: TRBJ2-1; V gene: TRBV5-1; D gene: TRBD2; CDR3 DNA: TGCGCCAGCAGCTCTGGGACTAGCGGGAGGGTTGGCAATGAGCAGTTCTTC; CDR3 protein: CASSSGTSGRVGNEQFF
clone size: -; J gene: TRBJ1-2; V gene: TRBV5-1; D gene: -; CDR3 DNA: TGCGCCAGCAGCTTGACAGGGACCTCGGTTGGTGGCTACACCTTC; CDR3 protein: CASSLTGTSVGGYTF
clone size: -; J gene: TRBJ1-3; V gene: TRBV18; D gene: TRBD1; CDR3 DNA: TGTGCCAGCTCACCTCAGGGGGCGAGCTCTGGAAACACCATATATTTT; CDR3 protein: CASSPQGASSGNTIYF
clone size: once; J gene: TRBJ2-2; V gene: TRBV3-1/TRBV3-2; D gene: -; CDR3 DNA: TGTGCCAGCAGCCAAGGCATACTCACGAACACCGGGGAGCTGTTTTTT; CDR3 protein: CASSQGILTNTGELFF
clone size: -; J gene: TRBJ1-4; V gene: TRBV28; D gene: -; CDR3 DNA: TGTGCCAGTGTAACAACTAATGAAAAACTGTTTTTT; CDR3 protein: CASVTTNEKLFF
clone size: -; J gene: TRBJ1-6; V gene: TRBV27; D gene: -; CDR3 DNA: TGTGCCAGCCGGACAGAGGGCTCCTATAATTCACCCCTCCACTTT; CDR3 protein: CASRTEGSYNSPLHF
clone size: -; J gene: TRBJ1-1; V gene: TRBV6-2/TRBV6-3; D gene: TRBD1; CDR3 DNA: TGTGCCAGCAGTCTATTACAGGGGGCGATTGAAGCTTTCTTT; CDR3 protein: CASSLLQGAIEAFF
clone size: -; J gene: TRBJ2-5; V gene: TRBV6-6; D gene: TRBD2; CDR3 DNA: TGTGCCAGCAGTCAGCCCGGTAGGCAGAGCGGGGGTCGTGACCAAGAGACCCAGTACTTC; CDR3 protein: CASSQPGRQSGGRDQETQYF
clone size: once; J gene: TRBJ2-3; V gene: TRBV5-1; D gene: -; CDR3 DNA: TGCGCCAGCAACCCCGGGACTGCGGCAGATACGCAGTATTTT; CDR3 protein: CASNPGTAADTQYF
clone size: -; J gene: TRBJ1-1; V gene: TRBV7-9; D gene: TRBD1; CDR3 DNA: TGTGCCAGCAGCTTCGGGACAGGGGGGACTGAAGCTTTCTTT; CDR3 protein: CASSFGTGGTEAFF
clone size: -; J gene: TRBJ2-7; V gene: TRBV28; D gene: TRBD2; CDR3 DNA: TGTGCCAGCAGCCGAGCTGCGGGGGGCTCCTACGAGCAGTACTTC; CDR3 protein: CASSRAAGGSYEQYF
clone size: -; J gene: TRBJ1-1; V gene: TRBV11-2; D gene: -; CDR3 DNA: TGTGCCAGCAGCTTCAGAACAACTGAAGCTTTCTTT; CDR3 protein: CASSFRTTEAFF
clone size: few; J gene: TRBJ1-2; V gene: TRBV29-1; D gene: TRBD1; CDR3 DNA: TGCAGCGTCGGAACCCGGGACAGGGGGAGGAAAGGCTACACCTTC; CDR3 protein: CSVGTRDRGRKGYTF
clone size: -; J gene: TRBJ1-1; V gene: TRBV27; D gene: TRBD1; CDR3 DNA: TGTGCCAGCAGTTTTAATTTCGGGACAGGTGAAGCTTTCTTT; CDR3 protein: CASSFNFGTGEAFF
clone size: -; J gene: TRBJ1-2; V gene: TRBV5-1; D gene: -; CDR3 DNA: TGCGCCAGCAGTTCCGGGGGGGACGGCTATGGCTACACCTTC; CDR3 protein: CASSSGGDGYGYTF
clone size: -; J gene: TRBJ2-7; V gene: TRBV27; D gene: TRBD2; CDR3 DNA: TGTGCCAGCAGTCGGAAGGGGAGGGATAACGAGCAGTACTTC; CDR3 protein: CASSRKGRDNEQYF
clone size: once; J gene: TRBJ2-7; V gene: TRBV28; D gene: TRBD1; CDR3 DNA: TGTGCCAGCAGTATGGGGCTAAGGACAGGGGGCAAAGAGCAGTACTTC; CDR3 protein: CASSMGLRTGGKEQYF